A selection of T cell receptor beta chains follows, all from one sample in a study of shared clonotypes between healthy human individuals. Method: immunoSEQ multiplex PCR; TCRdb's copy keeps in-frame clones and lacks some. The profile shows about 2,200,000 clones, more than 85% of them singletons. Sequenced sample: naive CD8+ T cells from PBMCs. These receptor sequences come from a man aged 18-30 years in good health. Some clones in this sample may be carry-over from other donors' samples. The CDR3 runs from the conserved cysteine through the conserved F or W. A D gene is named only where the DNA matches it firmly. Rows may omit the clone size; those that give it use once, few, many or a size class.

clone_size: .; v_call: TRBV18; j_call: TRBJ2-5; cdr3_length: 15; d_call: .; cdr3_nt: TGTGCCAGCTCACCACCCGGGGCGCTTCAAGAGACCCAGTACTTC; cdr3_aa: CASSPPGALQETQYF
clone_size: .; v_call: TRBV18; j_call: TRBJ1-5; cdr3_length: 13; d_call: .; cdr3_nt: TGTGCCGGCTCATTTCTTTTGGCACAGCCCCAGCATTTT; cdr3_aa: CAGSFLLAQPQHF
clone_size: once; v_call: TRBV15; j_call: TRBJ2-7; cdr3_length: 13; d_call: TRBD1; cdr3_nt: TGTGCCACAGCCACAGGGGCCTCCTACGAGCAGTACTTC; cdr3_aa: CATATGASYEQYF
clone_size: .; v_call: TRBV10-3; j_call: TRBJ2-1; cdr3_length: 13; d_call: TRBD2; cdr3_nt: TGTGCCATCAGTGAGTCTAGAGGGTCGGGGGGGTTCTTC; cdr3_aa: CAISESRGSGGFF
clone_size: once; v_call: TRBV6-1; j_call: TRBJ2-7; cdr3_length: 13; d_call: .; cdr3_nt: TGTGCCAGCAGTGAAAGACAGGCATACGAGCAGTACTTC; cdr3_aa: CASSERQAYEQYF
clone_size: .; v_call: TRBV30; j_call: TRBJ2-7; cdr3_length: 17; d_call: TRBD2; cdr3_nt: TGTGCCTGGAGTGTACTAGCGGAGCGGGGTCTCTCCTACGAGCAGTACTTC; cdr3_aa: CAWSVLAERGLSYEQYF
clone_size: once; v_call: TRBV11-3; j_call: TRBJ2-7; cdr3_length: 15; d_call: TRBD1; cdr3_nt: TGTGCCAGCAGCGCGCGGACAGGGATTTTCTACGAGCAGTACTTC; cdr3_aa: CASSARTGIFYEQYF
clone_size: .; v_call: TRBV19; j_call: TRBJ2-5; cdr3_length: 13; d_call: .; cdr3_nt: TGTGCCAGTAGTATAGTGTTCCGCGAGACCCAGTACTTC; cdr3_aa: CASSIVFRETQYF
clone_size: .; v_call: TRBV9; j_call: TRBJ2-3; cdr3_length: 16; d_call: TRBD2; cdr3_nt: TGTGCCAGCAGCGTAGGTATAGCGGGACGGACAGATACGCAGTATTTT; cdr3_aa: CASSVGIAGRTDTQYF
clone_size: .; v_call: TRBV7-2; j_call: TRBJ2-5; cdr3_length: 16; d_call: TRBD1; cdr3_nt: TGTGCCAGCAGCCGATCGTGGGACAGGGTTAAAGAGACCCAGTACTTC; cdr3_aa: CASSRSWDRVKETQYF
clone_size: .; v_call: TRBV4-1; j_call: TRBJ2-7; cdr3_length: 16; d_call: TRBD1; cdr3_nt: TGCGCCAGCAGCCAAGATCGAACAGGGGGCAGTTACGAGCAGTACTTC; cdr3_aa: CASSQDRTGGSYEQYF
clone_size: .; v_call: TRBV30; j_call: TRBJ1-5; cdr3_length: 17; d_call: TRBD1; cdr3_nt: TGTGCCTGGAGCTTCGGGACAGGGGTTTATAGCAATCAGCCCCAGCATTTT; cdr3_aa: CAWSFGTGVYSNQPQHF
clone_size: .; v_call: TRBV6-6; j_call: TRBJ2-2; cdr3_length: 14; d_call: .; cdr3_nt: TGTGCCAGCAGGGGGGCGAGGACCGCCGGGGAGCTGTTTTTT; cdr3_aa: CASRGARTAGELFF
clone_size: .; v_call: TRBV5-1; j_call: TRBJ1-2; cdr3_length: 16; d_call: TRBD1; cdr3_nt: TGCGCCAGCAGCTCAATCAATGGGGGACAGGGGAACGGCTACACCTTC; cdr3_aa: CASSSINGGQGNGYTF
clone_size: .; v_call: TRBV10-1; j_call: TRBJ2-1; cdr3_length: 13; d_call: .; cdr3_nt: TGCGCCAGCAGTGAAGTCAGGGGCAATGAGCAGTTCTTC; cdr3_aa: CASSEVRGNEQFF
clone_size: once; v_call: TRBV5-4; j_call: TRBJ2-7; cdr3_length: 15; d_call: .; cdr3_nt: TGTGCCAGCAGCTGGAAGGGAAGAAGTTCCTACGAGCAGTACTTC; cdr3_aa: CASSWKGRSSYEQYF
clone_size: once; v_call: TRBV5-1; j_call: TRBJ1-1; cdr3_length: 13; d_call: .; cdr3_nt: TGCGCCAGCATCGGCCGGGGGGACACTGAAGCTTTCTTT; cdr3_aa: CASIGRGDTEAFF
clone_size: .; v_call: TRBV15; j_call: TRBJ2-2; cdr3_length: 17; d_call: .; cdr3_nt: TGTGCCACCAGAGCTATCCCCCGGACAGCGAACACCGGGGAGCTGTTTTTT; cdr3_aa: CATRAIPRTANTGELFF